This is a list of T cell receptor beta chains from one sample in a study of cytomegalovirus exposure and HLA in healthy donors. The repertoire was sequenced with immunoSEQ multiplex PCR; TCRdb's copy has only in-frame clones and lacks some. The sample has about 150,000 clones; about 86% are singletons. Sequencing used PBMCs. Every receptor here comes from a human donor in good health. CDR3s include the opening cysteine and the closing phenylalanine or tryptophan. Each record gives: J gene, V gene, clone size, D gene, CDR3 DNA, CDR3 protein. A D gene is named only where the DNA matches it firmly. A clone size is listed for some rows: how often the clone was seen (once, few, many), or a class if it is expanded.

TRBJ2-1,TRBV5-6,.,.,TGTGCCAGCAGCTTCGAGACAGGAATTGACAATGAGCAGTTCTTC,CASSFETGIDNEQFF
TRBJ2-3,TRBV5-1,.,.,TGCGCCAGCAGCTTGAGGTCAGGGCAGGCAGATACGCAGTATTTT,CASSLRSGQADTQYF
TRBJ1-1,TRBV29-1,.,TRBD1,TGCAGCGTTGAAGACCCACAGGGGGCGCGCACTGAAGCTTTCTTT,CSVEDPQGARTEAFF
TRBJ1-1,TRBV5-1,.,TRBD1,TGCGCCAGCAGCACGGACAGGTTTCGCGCGGGTACTGAAGCTTTCTTT,CASSTDRFRAGTEAFF
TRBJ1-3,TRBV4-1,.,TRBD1,TGCGCCAGCAGCCAAGATCGGACGAACAGGGGGCGCGGAAACACCATATATTTT,CASSQDRTNRGRGNTIYF
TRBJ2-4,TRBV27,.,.,TGTGCCAGCAGTGCGGGACTTACAATTCAGTACTTC,CASSAGLTIQYF
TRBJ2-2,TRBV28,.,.,TGTGCCACCCTCGGCGGTTACAAGGGGACCGGGGAGCTGTTTTTT,CATLGGYKGTGELFF
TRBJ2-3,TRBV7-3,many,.,TGTGCCAGCAGCTTCTGGGGGGAAAGCACAGATACGCAGTATTTT,CASSFWGESTDTQYF
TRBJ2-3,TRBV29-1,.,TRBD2,TGCAGCGTTTTAACTAGCGGGGGGGCGGGCACAGATACGCAGTATTTT,CSVLTSGGAGTDTQYF
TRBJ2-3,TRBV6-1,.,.,TGTGCCAGCAGTGGTTCGTGGACATATACAACTAGCACAGATACGCAGTATTTT,CASSGSWTYTTSTDTQYF
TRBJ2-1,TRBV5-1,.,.,TGCGCCAGCAATAGCGGCCAGTCCTACAATGAGCAGTTCTTC,CASNSGQSYNEQFF
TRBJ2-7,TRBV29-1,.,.,TGCAGCGTTGTGCAGGGGAACTACGAGCAGTACTTC,CSVVQGNYEQYF
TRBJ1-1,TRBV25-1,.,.,TGTGCCAGCAGTGAAAACAGGCCCCCGAACACTGAAGCTTTCTTT,CASSENRPPNTEAFF
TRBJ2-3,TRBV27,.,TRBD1,TGTGCCAGCAGTTCGAACAGGGGTCCAGATACGCAGTATTTT,CASSSNRGPDTQYF
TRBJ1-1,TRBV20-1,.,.,TGCAGTGTGAAGCTGAACACTGAAGCTTTCTTT,CSVKLNTEAFF
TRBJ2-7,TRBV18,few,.,TGTGCCAGCTCACCAGAGACAGGACCCTACGAGCAGTACTTC,CASSPETGPYEQYF
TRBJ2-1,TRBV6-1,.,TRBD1,TGTGCCAGCAGTGAAAGGGGACAGGGCGGGAACAATGAGCAGTTCTTC,CASSERGQGGNNEQFF
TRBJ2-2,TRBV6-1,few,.,TGTGCCACGCGGTTAAGCATGAACACCGGGGAGCTGTTTTTT,CATRLSMNTGELFF
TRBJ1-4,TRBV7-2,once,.,TGTGCCAGCAGCACGCAGGGGACCACAACTAATGAAAAACTGTTTTTT,CASSTQGTTTNEKLFF
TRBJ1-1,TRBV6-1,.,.,TGTGCCAGCGGGTCAGGGGTCATGAACACTGAAGCTTTCTTT,CASGSGVMNTEAFF
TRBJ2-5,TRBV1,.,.,TGCACCAGCAGCCAAGCCAAGACTCAAGCGGTCCAAGAGACCCAGTACTTC,CTSSQAKTQAVQETQYF
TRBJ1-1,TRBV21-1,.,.,TGTGCCCGACAGAGGGGGAGTGGGATTGAAGCTTTCTTT,CARQRGSGIEAFF
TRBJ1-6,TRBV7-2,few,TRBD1,TGTGCCAGCAGCCTCGACAGGGGCTCACCCCTCCACTTT,CASSLDRGSPLHF
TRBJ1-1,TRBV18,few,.,TGTGCCAGCTCACCCCCTCGGCGGGGCATGAACACTGAAGCTTTCTTT,CASSPPRRGMNTEAFF
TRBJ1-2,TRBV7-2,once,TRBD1,TGTGCCAGCAGCACGACAGGGGGCTATGGCTACACCTTC,CASSTTGGYGYTF
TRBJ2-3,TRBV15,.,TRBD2,TGTGCCACCAGCAGAACCTGGACTAGCGGGAACCCAGATACGCAGTATTTT,CATSRTWTSGNPDTQYF
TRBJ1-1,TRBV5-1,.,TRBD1,TGCGCCAGCAGCGTCGACAGGGGGCGGCTCCAAGCTTTCTTT,CASSVDRGRLQAFF
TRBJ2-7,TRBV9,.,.,TGTGCCAGCAGCCTCGGAGGGGACTCCTACGAGCAGTACTTC,CASSLGGDSYEQYF
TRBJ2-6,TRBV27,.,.,TGTGCCAGCAGTCCTTATTCAGGGGAGGGCACCAACGTCCTGACTTTC,CASSPYSGEGTNVLTF
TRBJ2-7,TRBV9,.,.,TGTGCCAGCAGCGTAGGGCCCCTCGGGGACTACGAGCAGTACTTC,CASSVGPLGDYEQYF
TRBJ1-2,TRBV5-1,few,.,TGCGCCAGCAGCTGGGGAGAAAAGGGCCATGGCTACACCTTC,CASSWGEKGHGYTF
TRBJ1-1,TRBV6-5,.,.,TGTGCCAGCAGTTACGGGGAGGGGGGAACTGAAGCTTTCTTT,CASSYGEGGTEAFF
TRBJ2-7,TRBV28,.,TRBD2,TGTGCCAGCAGTTTGGCGGGAGAAGGCTACGAGCAGTACTTC,CASSLAGEGYEQYF
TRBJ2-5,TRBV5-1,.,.,TGCGCCAGCAAACTTGTCGGTACGGGGGAGACCCAGTACTTC,CASKLVGTGETQYF
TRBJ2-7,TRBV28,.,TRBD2,TGTGCCAGCAGGGTGGGAGGGGAGCGGGACGAGCAGTACTTC,CASRVGGERDEQYF
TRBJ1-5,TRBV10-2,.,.,TGCGCCAGCAGTGAGTTGTGGGTCCAGGGGCAGCCCCAGCATTTT,CASSELWVQGQPQHF
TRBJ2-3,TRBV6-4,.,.,TGTGCCAGCAGTGACGGCGGGACCGCAGATACGCAGTATTTT,CASSDGGTADTQYF
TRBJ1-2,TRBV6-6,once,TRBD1,TGTGCCAGCAGTTACGGGAACAGGGGAACTAACTATGGCTACACCTTC,CASSYGNRGTNYGYTF
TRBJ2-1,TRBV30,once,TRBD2,TGTGCCTGGAGTGAAAGTAGCGGGAGAGGCGATGAGCAGTTCTTC,CAWSESSGRGDEQFF
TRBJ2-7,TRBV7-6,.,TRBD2,TGTGCCAGCAGCTTAGGGGGACTAGCGGGTGAGCAGTACTTC,CASSLGGLAGEQYF
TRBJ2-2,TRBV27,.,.,TGTGCCAGCAATCCACGCGGGAACACCGGGGAGCTGTTTTTT,CASNPRGNTGELFF
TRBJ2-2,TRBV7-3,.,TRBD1,TGTGCCAGCAGCTTTTCAGGGACAGCGAACACCGGGGAGCTGTTTTTT,CASSFSGTANTGELFF